The 18 T cell receptor beta chains in this list originate from one sample, sequenced in a study of blood T cell repertoires in COVID-19. Some clones are missing from TCRdb's copy, which holds only in-frame ones; the method was immunoSEQ multiplex PCR. The sample lists over 130,000 clones; approximately 86% were seen once. The sequencing sample was made of peripheral blood. These receptor sequences come from a human donor in a cohort sampled during active COVID-19.

The rearrangement links TRBV5-1 to TRBJ1-5, with D tentatively TRBD1 (5 bases). There are 15 residues in the CDR3. Germline V gene data show CDR1 as SGHRS and CDR2 as YFSETQ. The ends were cut back, 4 bases at V and 5 bases at J, with 16 bases in the middle. The CDR3 spells CASSDLGREDQPQHF. Written as DNA, the CDR3 is TGCGCCAGCAGCGATCTAGGCAGGGAGGATCAGCCCCAGCATTTT.

The chain uses TRBV10-3 and TRBJ2-7; TRBD1 matches 7 bases. Per the germline V gene, CDR1 is ENHRY and CDR2 is SYGVKD. The trim removed 6 bases at V and 6 bases at J, leaving 11 bases unmatched. This CDR3 is 14 amino acids long. In DNA form, the CDR3 reads TGTGCCATCAGCCCGGGGACAGTTGGGGGCGAGCAGTACTTC. This gives the protein CAISPGTVGGEQYF.

The table lists this clone with a count of one. The sample carries other DNA sequences with the same CDR3. The chain joins TRBV5-1 to TRBJ1-5, with TRBD1 as a possible D gene (5 bases). Germline V gene lookup returns CDR1 SGHRS and CDR2 YFSETQ. This CDR3 has 13 amino acids. The V and J ends lost 0 bases and 5 bases respectively, with 6 bases between them. The CDR3 is CASSLGGDQPQHF. CDR3 nucleotide sequence: TGCGCCAGCAGCTTGGGGGGGGATCAGCCCCAGCATTTT.

CDR3 sequence (DNA): TGTGCCAGCAGCTCTAGCGGGTTGAACACCGGGGAGCTGTTTTTT. The encoded protein is CASSSSGLNTGELFF. The rearrangement links TRBV2 to TRBJ2-2; 8 nucleotides align to TRBD2. This CDR3 is built from 15 residues. Germline values: CDR1 SNHLY, CDR2 FYNNEI. V lost 6 bases, J lost 1 base, and 4 bases stayed unmatched.

The gene calls are TRBV27 and TRBJ1-1, with TRBD1 matching 7 bases. This CDR3 has 15 amino acids. Germline V CDR1 and CDR2: MNHEY, SMNVEV (reference sequence). V dropped 5 bases and J dropped 10; count of bases not matched to a gene: 16. CDR3 amino acids: CASSPWTGGRGVAFF. The DNA of the CDR3 is TGTGCCAGCAGTCCTTGGACAGGTGGGAGAGGTGTAGCTTTCTTT.

The chain couples TRBV20-1 to TRBJ2-5, with a tentative D call TRBD1 (6 bases). Germline-derived CDR1 and CDR2 are DFQATT and SNEGSKA (reference sequence). Trimming removed 2 bases at V and 5 bases at J, with 6 bases between. This CDR3 is 11 amino acids long. The CDR3 region is CSARQGETQYF. The CDR3 nucleotides are TGCAGTGCTAGACAGGGGGAGACCCAGTACTTC.

The V call is TRBV28, the J call TRBJ2-7; the match to TRBD2 covers 13 bases. Trimming removed 5 bases from V and 2 bases from J; junction bases left unmatched: 6. CDR1 and CDR2 (germline): MDHEN, SYDVKM. This CDR3 is 16 amino acids long. CDR3 bases: TGTGCCAGCAGTCCAGGACTAGCGGGAGTTACCTACGAGCAGTACTTC. Its translation is CASSPGLAGVTYEQYF. Filled out from reference TRBV28 and TRBJ2-7, the complete variable domain reads DVKVTQSSRYLVKRTGEKVFLECVQDMDHENMFWYRQDPGLGLRLIYFSYDVKMKEKGDIPEGYSVSREKKERFSLILESASTNQTSMYLCASSPGLAGVTYEQYFGPGTRLTVT.

J is TRBJ2-2 and V is TRBV18, with 9 bases identical to TRBD1. The CDR3 consists of 17 residues. The V gene's germline CDR1 is KGHSH and CDR2 LQKENI. The trim removed 6 bases at V and 6 bases at J, leaving 14 bases unmatched. This chain's CDR3 is CASSLNPGQGSSGELFF. The CDR3 region has the DNA TGTGCCAGCTCCCTCAACCCGGGACAGGGATCGTCCGGGGAGCTGTTTTTT.

The chain couples TRBV7-2 to TRBJ2-7; the match to TRBD1 covers 9 bases. This CDR3 is 15 amino acids long. Germline CDR1 reads SGHTA; CDR2 reads FQGNSA. V lost 5 bases, J lost 4 bases, and 9 bases stayed unmatched. The CDR3 bases are TGTGCCAGCAGCAATCCGACAGGGGGAGCTTACGAGCAGTACTTC. This codes for CASSNPTGGAYEQYF.

The V and J genes are TRBV7-3 and TRBJ1-2; D gene uncertain. Trimming cost V 4 bases and J 4 bases, with 10 bases left between them. Germline V lookup: CDR1 SGHTA, CDR2 FQGTGA. CDR3 length: 13 amino acids. CDR3 nucleotides: TGTGCCAGCAGCTCGGATCCAGGCTATGGCTACACCTTC. Protein sequence: CASSSDPGYGYTF.

V gene TRBV2 combines with J gene TRBJ2-5; the D is unclear. Trimming stripped 4 bases from V and 7 bases from J, with 16 bases between. CDR1 and CDR2 (germline): SNHLY, FYNNEI. The CDR3 spans 14 residues. CDR3 sequence (DNA): TGTGCCAGCAGTGTCGGTGACACCTTTGGGACCCAGTACTTC. Amino acid sequence: CASSVGDTFGTQYF.

This rearrangement joins TRBV19 to TRBJ1-1; 9 bases line up with TRBD1. CDR3 size: 14 residues. Germline V gives CDR1 LNHDA, CDR2 SQIVND (reference sequence). V lost 5 bases, J lost 2 bases, and 3 bases stayed unmatched. The CDR3 region has the DNA TGTGCCAGTAGTGTGACAGGGGGAAACACTGAAGCTTTCTTT. Protein product: CASSVTGGNTEAFF.

The CDR3 DNA reads as TGTGCCAGTAGGAAAACTCAGGGTGTCGGGGAGCTGTTTTTT. Amino acids: CASRKTQGVGELFF. The rearrangement links TRBV19 to TRBJ2-2; D perhaps matches TRBD1 (5 bases). Germline V lookup: CDR1 LNHDA, CDR2 SQIVND (reference sequence). The CDR3 has 14 residues. The V and J ends lost 6 bases and 7 bases respectively, with 15 bases between them.

The chain joins TRBV29-1 to TRBJ2-1; tentative D call: TRBD2 (6 bases). This CDR3 comprises 13 residues. The germline V and J ends were trimmed by 7 bases and 4 bases, with 14 bases remaining between them. The germline CDR1 and CDR2 sequences are SQVTM and ANQGSEA. The CDR3 coding sequence is TGCAGCGGGGAGGTAAGCTTATACAATGAGCAGTTCTTC. Translating gives CSGEVSLYNEQFF.

V gene TRBV2 combines with J gene TRBJ1-5; 7 bases map to TRBD1. CDR3 length: 15 amino acids. Trimming took 6 bases from V and 6 from J; bases not matched to a gene: 11. Germline CDR1 and CDR2: SNHLY and FYNNEI. The CDR3 is CASREGQNRAQPQHF. For the CDR3, the DNA is TGTGCCAGCAGAGAGGGACAGAACCGAGCTCAGCCCCAGCATTTT. Combining the CDR3 with reference TRBV2 and TRBJ1-5 gives the whole variable domain EPEVTQTPSHQVTQMGQEVILRCVPISNHLYFYWYRQILGQKVEFLVSFYNNEISEKSEIFDDQFSVERPDGSNFTLKIRSTKLEDSAMYFCASREGQNRAQPQHFGDGTRLSIL.

The gene calls are TRBV6-4 and TRBJ2-7; TRBD2 agrees at 12 bases. This CDR3 comprises 21 residues. J was trimmed by 1 base and V by 2 bases; bases with no gene match: 18. The germline V gene has CDR1 MRHNA and CDR2 SNTAGT. The CDR3 loop reads CASSDPSSPNQTSGRSYEQYF. The CDR3, as DNA: TGTGCCAGCAGTGACCCATCTTCCCCAAACCAAACTAGCGGGAGGTCCTACGAGCAGTACTTC.

The rearrangement uses TRBV4-1 and TRBJ2-5, with 9 positions matching TRBD1. Germline V gives CDR1 MGHRA, CDR2 YSYEKL. V gave up 4 bases and J gave up 5 bases; unmatched junction bases: 8. The CDR3 covers 15 residues. The CDR3 loop reads CASSRLTGGEETQYF. The CDR3 DNA reads TGCGCCAGCAGCCGCCTTACAGGGGGCGAGGAGACCCAGTACTTC.

The chain joins TRBV6-5 to TRBJ2-1; D call uncertain. CDR1 and CDR2 (germline): MNHEY, SVGAGI. V was cut by 0 bases and J by 8 bases, with 17 bases left in between. CDR3 length equals 16 residues. The CDR3 DNA sequence: TGTGCCAGCAGTTACTCTGTAGACTTAATAGGCGATGAGCAGTTCTTC. This gives the protein CASSYSVDLIGDEQFF.